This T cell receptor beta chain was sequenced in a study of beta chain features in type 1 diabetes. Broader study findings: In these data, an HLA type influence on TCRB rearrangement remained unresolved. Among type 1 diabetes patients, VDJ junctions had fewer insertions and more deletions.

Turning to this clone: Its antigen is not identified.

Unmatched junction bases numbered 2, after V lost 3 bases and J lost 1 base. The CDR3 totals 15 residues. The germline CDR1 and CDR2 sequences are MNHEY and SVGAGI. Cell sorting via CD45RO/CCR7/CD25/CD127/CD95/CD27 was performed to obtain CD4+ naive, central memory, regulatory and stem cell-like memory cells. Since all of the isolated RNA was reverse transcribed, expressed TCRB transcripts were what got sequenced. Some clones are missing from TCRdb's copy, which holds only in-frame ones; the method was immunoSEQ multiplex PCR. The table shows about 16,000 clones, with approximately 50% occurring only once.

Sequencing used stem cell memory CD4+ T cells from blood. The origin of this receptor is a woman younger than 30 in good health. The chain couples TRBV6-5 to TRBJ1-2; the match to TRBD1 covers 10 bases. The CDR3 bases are TGTGCCAGCAGTTATGGACAGGGGGATAACTATGGCTACACCTTC. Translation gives CASSYGQGDNYGYTF.